The 25 T cell receptor beta chains reported below all come from one sample, sequenced in a study of cytomegalovirus exposure and HLA in healthy donors. Sequencing used immunoSEQ multiplex PCR; TCRdb keeps in-frame clones, though not all of them. The sample holds around 300,000 clones; around 85% are singletons and the top ten take more than 0.8%. Sample: PBMCs. The receptors shown here come from a woman younger than 30 in good health and CMV-seronegative.

The chain is built from TRBV5-1 and TRBJ2-7; D not certain. The germline gives CDR1 SGHRS, CDR2 YFSETQ. The V gene lost 0 bases and the J gene lost 0 bases, with 10 bases spanning the gap. The CDR3 sequence is 15 residues long. The CDR3: CASSLGISSSYEQYF. The CDR3 DNA reads TGCGCCAGCAGCTTGGGAATTTCTAGCTCCTACGAGCAGTACTTC.

The rearrangement uses TRBV30 and TRBJ1-1; D is undetermined. Trimming shortened V by 5 bases and J by 5 bases, and 15 bases separated the two germline ends. Germline CDR1 and CDR2: GTSNPN and SVGIG (reference sequence). This CDR3 region has 13 residues. CDR3 nucleotides: TGTGCCTGGGAACAAAGCGGAGGAACTGAAGCTTTCTTT. Protein: CAWEQSGGTEAFF.

The chain couples TRBV25-1 to TRBJ1-2; 8 bases agree with TRBD1. The CDR3 sequence is 13 residues long. Unmatched junction bases numbered 6, after V lost 6 bases and J lost 6 bases. Germline V lookup: CDR1 MGHDK, CDR2 SYGVNS. The CDR3 region is CASRRQGTDGYTF. The CDR3 DNA sequence: TGTGCCAGCAGGAGACAGGGGACGGATGGCTACACCTTC.

Here the CDR3 reads CASSKRRDSPSYEQYF. In DNA, the CDR3 is TGTGCCAGCAGCAAGCGCCGGGACTCGCCCTCCTACGAGCAGTACTTC. This sequence joins TRBV11-2 and TRBJ2-7; weak D call: TRBD2 (6 bases). This CDR3 has 16 amino acids. The V end lost 5 bases, the J end lost 0 bases, and 17 bases lay between the germline ends. Looked up from germline, CDR1 is SGHAT and CDR2 is FQNNGV.

V and J are TRBV10-3 and TRBJ2-3; 8 nucleotides line up with TRBD2. In germline, CDR1 is ENHRY, CDR2 SYGVKD. The CDR3 runs to 14 residues. The junction had 2 bases not matched to a gene; V was cut back by 3 bases and J by 3 bases. CDR3 nucleotide sequence: TGTGCCATCAGTGATTCGGGAGGGACAGATACGCAGTATTTT. The encoded protein is CAISDSGGTDTQYF.

The chain uses TRBV27 and TRBJ2-1; 7 bases map to TRBD2. CDR3 length: 14 residues. The V gene end was trimmed by 4 bases and the J gene end by 7 bases; junction bases not matched to a gene: 7. Germline CDR1 MNHEY, CDR2 SMNVEV (reference sequence). CDR3 region: CASSYPGLRNEQFF. For the CDR3, the DNA is TGTGCCAGCAGTTATCCGGGACTAAGAAATGAGCAGTTCTTC.

The chain recombines TRBV7-3 with TRBJ2-1, with 10 bases that match TRBD1. The CDR3 runs to 14 residues. Trimming cost V 3 bases and J 8 bases; bases outside gene matches: 4. The germline CDR1 and CDR2 sequences are SGHTA and FQGTGA. The CDR3 DNA follows: TGTGCCAGCAGCTTGGACAGGGGGAGTTATGAGCAGTTCTTC. Translated: CASSLDRGSYEQFF.

This sequence joins TRBV27 and TRBJ1-6; D might be TRBD1 (5 bases). The germline CDR1 and CDR2 sequences are MNHEY and SMNVEV (reference sequence). Trimming left V 5 bases short and J 9 bases short, with 14 bases between. The CDR3 has 14 amino acids. The CDR3 here is CASSPGTGGSPLHF. The DNA of the CDR3 is TGTGCCAGCAGTCCCGGGACGGGGGGTTCACCCCTCCACTTT.

V and J are TRBV5-6 and TRBJ2-7; D is ambiguous. The germline V gene encodes CDR1 SGHDT and CDR2 YYEEEE. The CDR3 extends over 13 amino acids. Trimming stripped 2 bases from V and 0 bases from J, with 6 bases between. The CDR3 reads CASSLTDSYEQYF. Here the CDR3 DNA reads TGTGCCAGCAGCTTAACAGACTCCTACGAGCAGTACTTC.

The gene calls are TRBV10-1 and TRBJ2-2, with TRBD2 as a possible D gene (6 bases). The V gene's germline CDR1 is WNHNN and CDR2 SYGVQD (reference sequence). With 6 bases removed from V and 2 bases from J, the gap between germline ends came to 13 bases. This CDR3 is built from 15 residues. The CDR3 coding sequence is TGCGCCAGCAGGCCCGGGACTGTAAACACCGGGGAGCTGTTTTTT. This sequence encodes CASRPGTVNTGELFF.

V usage is TRBV6-5 and J usage is TRBJ2-7; 7 bases map to TRBD1. The CDR3 has 13 amino acids. Germline CDR1 and CDR2: MNHEY and SVGAGI. V lost 6 bases and J lost 6; bases outside the gene matches: 8. CDR3 in amino acids: CASRSGGRSEQYF. Written as DNA, the CDR3 is TGTGCCAGCAGGTCAGGGGGACGTTCCGAGCAGTACTTC.

V is TRBV5-1 and J is TRBJ1-5, with TRBD1 as a possible D gene (5 bases). Germline CDR1 and CDR2: SGHRS and YFSETQ. Trimming removed 0 bases from V and 4 bases from J, with 14 bases in between. The CDR3 loop spans 16 amino acids. The CDR3 nucleotides read TGCGCCAGCAGCTTGGTGCCCGGGGGTGGTAATCAGCCCCAGCATTTT. This gives the protein CASSLVPGGGNQPQHF.

The chain uses TRBV6-6 and TRBJ1-2, with 8 bases lining up with TRBD1. The germline V gene encodes CDR1 MNHNY and CDR2 SVGAGI (reference sequence). J gave up 4 bases and V 2 bases, and 6 bases lay outside the gene matches. CDR3 length: 15 amino acids. The CDR3 DNA is TGTGCCAGCAGTTACGCGGGACAGGTGGGCTATGGCTACACCTTC. This codes for CASSYAGQVGYGYTF.

The chain recombines TRBV29-1 with TRBJ1-1; D is undetermined. The CDR3 consists of 12 residues. Germline CDR1 and CDR2: SQVTM and ANQGSEA. Trimming stripped 2 bases from V and 5 bases from J, with 9 bases between. CDR3 in amino acids: CSVERGLTEAFF. CDR3 sequence (DNA): TGCAGCGTTGAAAGAGGCCTAACTGAAGCTTTCTTT.

The chain has TRBV9 and TRBJ2-6; 9 nucleotides line up with TRBD1. Germline V CDR1 and CDR2: SGDLS, YYNGEE. The J segment lost 2 bases and the V segment lost 4 bases, leaving 7 bases of the junction unmatched. The CDR3 consists of 17 residues. In nucleotides, the CDR3 is TGTGCCAGCAGCACCCGGACAGGGGAGGCTGGGGCCAACGTCCTGACTTTC. It translates to CASSTRTGEAGANVLTF.

The chain links TRBV4-1 to TRBJ1-2; D is unclear. V lost 1 base and J lost 4, with 10 bases in between. Germline V gene data show CDR1 as MGHRA and CDR2 as YSYEKL. This CDR3 contains 14 residues. As DNA, the CDR3 is TGCGCCAGCAGCCAAGGACCCGCAGGCTATGGCTACACCTTC. Protein product: CASSQGPAGYGYTF.

This rearrangement joins TRBV29-1 to TRBJ2-5; D ambiguous. The CDR3 has 12 amino acids. CDR1 and CDR2 (germline): SQVTM, ANQGSEA. V lost 2 bases and J 7 bases, leaving 11 bases between the germline ends. This chain's CDR3 is CSVELLSLTQYF. The CDR3 DNA sequence: TGCAGCGTTGAACTCCTCTCTTTGACCCAGTACTTC.

The chain has TRBV27 and TRBJ2-2, with 11 bases identical to TRBD2. CDR1 is MNHEY and CDR2 is SMNVEV in the germline V gene (reference sequence). The length of the CDR3 is 15 residues. With 4 bases clipped from V and 5 bases from J, the junction kept 3 bases outside the gene matches. The CDR3 loop is CASSSGTSGTGELFF. The CDR3 DNA follows: TGTGCCAGCAGTTCCGGGACTAGCGGAACCGGGGAGCTGTTTTTT.

This clone appeared once. This rearrangement joins TRBV7-2 to TRBJ2-7, with D possibly being TRBD2 (6 bases). Germline V gene sequence: CDR1 SGHTA, CDR2 FQGNSA. Trimming stripped 5 bases from V and 0 bases from J, with 17 bases between. The CDR3 extends over 16 amino acids. The CDR3 coding sequence is TGTGCCAGCAGCCGAACGGGACTCTCCAACTCCTACGAGCAGTACTTC. This codes for CASSRTGLSNSYEQYF.

V usage is TRBV27 and J usage is TRBJ2-3; D remains ambiguous. V lost 6 bases to trimming and J lost 0 bases, with 10 bases between them. CDR1 MNHEY and CDR2 SMNVEV come from the germline V gene (reference sequence). CDR3 size: 14 residues. For the CDR3, the DNA is TGTGCCAGCAGCAGGCAAACTAGCACAGATACGCAGTATTTT. It codes for CASSRQTSTDTQYF.

The chain couples TRBV28 to TRBJ2-3, with a tentative D call TRBD2 (6 bases). The CDR3 spans 14 residues. The V and J ends lost 7 bases and 1 base respectively, with 12 bases between them. Germline V lookup: CDR1 MDHEN, CDR2 SYDVKM. The CDR3 nucleotides read TGTGCCAGCAATGGAGGGCTACGCACAGATACGCAGTATTTT. The encoded protein is CASNGGLRTDTQYF.

This chain uses TRBV5-1 with TRBJ1-1, with 8 bases lining up with TRBD1. J gave up 3 bases and V 4 bases, and 5 bases lay outside the gene matches. The V gene's germline CDR1 is SGHRS and CDR2 YFSETQ. The CDR3 consists of 14 residues. The CDR3 nucleotides read TGCGCCAGCAGCGCTACAGGGGGGGACACTGAAGCTTTCTTT. This codes for CASSATGGDTEAFF.

V is TRBV11-2 and J is TRBJ2-7; 7 positions agree with TRBD1. Germline values: CDR1 SGHAT, CDR2 FQNNGV. The J segment lost 0 bases and the V segment lost 1 base, leaving 6 bases of the junction unmatched. The CDR3 runs to 16 residues. CDR3 DNA sequence: TGTGCCAGCAGCTTAGCGGCAGGGACAGTCTCCTACGAGCAGTACTTC. Amino acid sequence: CASSLAAGTVSYEQYF.

This chain uses TRBV6-5 with TRBJ2-1; the match to TRBD2 covers 8 bases. This CDR3 region has 16 residues. The ends lost 1 base at V and 4 bases at J; junction bases unmatched: 6. Germline V lookup: CDR1 MNHEY, CDR2 SVGAGI. CDR3 amino acids: CASSYLAGPIYNEQFF. The CDR3 region has the DNA TGTGCCAGCAGTTACTTAGCGGGACCCATTTACAATGAGCAGTTCTTC.

V is TRBV5-8 and J is TRBJ2-7; 9 nucleotides match TRBD1. CDR1 is SGHTS, CDR2 YDEGEE, per germline. Trimming cost V 4 bases and J 5 bases; bases outside gene matches: 7. CDR3 size: 14 residues. This chain's CDR3 is CASSPGQGMDEQYF. Here the CDR3 DNA reads TGTGCCAGCAGCCCGGGACAGGGTATGGACGAGCAGTACTTC.